Listed here are 20 T cell receptor beta chains from one sample, sequenced in a study of blood T cells in healthy people across ages. Together with a sample-barcoded 5' primer, a J-beta primer mix was included in a second PCR lasting about 6 to 11 cycles. TCRdb re-analysed the 5' RACE reads in MiXCR, keeping a single row per CDR3 protein. The sample records 550,000 to 750,000 distinct CDR3 sequences, under 25% being singletons. Sequencing was performed on blood. The receptors were sampled from an older man in good health.

This clonotype was recorded a few times. An end of the junction differs from the germline gene, which may be a read error. The V call is TRBV7-8, the J call TRBJ2-2; D gene ambiguous. Germline values: CDR1 SGHVS, CDR2 FQNEAQ. The CDR3 spans 13 residues. CDR3 region: CASRLGGSGELFF. CDR3 sequence (DNA): TGTGCCAGCAGGTTAGGTGGTTCCGGGGAGCTGTTTTTT.

The rearrangement uses TRBV5-1 and TRBJ1-1, with 7 bases lining up with TRBD1. J lost 0 bases, V lost 5 bases, and 10 bases had no gene match. The germline V gene has CDR1 SGHRS and CDR2 YFSETQ. The CDR3 runs to 16 residues. In DNA form, the CDR3 reads TGCGCCAGCAGTCCAGGACAGGTTGGCATGAACACTGAAGCTTTCTTT. Its protein product is CASSPGQVGMNTEAFF.

This clonotype was picked up a small number of times. V and J are TRBV25-1 and TRBJ1-2; 7 nucleotides line up with TRBD1. V was clipped by 2 bases and J by 4 bases; unmatched bases: 10. Germline loops: CDR1 MGHDK, CDR2 SYGVNS. The CDR3 is made up of 16 amino acids. CDR3 DNA: TGTGCCAGCAGTGAAGAAGCCGGGACAGCGTTCTATGGCTACACCTTC. Translating it yields CASSEEAGTAFYGYTF.

This chain connects TRBV6-2 or TRBV6-3 to TRBJ1-1; D perhaps matches TRBD1 (6 bases). The CDR3 contains 12 residues. Germline lookup yields CDR1 MNHEY and CDR2 SVGEGT. V was clipped by 8 bases and J by 6 bases, with 13 bases between them. CDR3 DNA: TGTGCCAGCCTAGGGGGAGTTGCTGAAGCTTTCTTT. Protein: CASLGGVAEAFF.

The chain joins TRBV20-1 to TRBJ2-3; 11 bases fit TRBD1. With 0 bases clipped from V and 5 bases from J, the junction kept 4 bases outside the gene matches. This CDR3 has 15 amino acids. Germline-derived CDR1 and CDR2 are DFQATT and SNEGSKA (reference sequence). For the CDR3, the DNA is TGCAGTGCTAGAGACGGACAGGGGGCGGGAGATACGCAGTATTTT. Protein product: CSARDGQGAGDTQYF.

This clonotype was counted only a few times. The gene calls are TRBV12-3 or TRBV12-4 and TRBJ2-5; 13 bases are shared with TRBD2. The CDR3 is 17 amino acids. Germline trimming cut 2 bases from V and 6 bases from J; bases unmatched to any gene: 9. CDR3 coding DNA: TGTGCCAGCAGTTTAACGGGACTAGCGGGAAGGAGAAAGACCCAGTACTTC. This encodes CASSLTGLAGRRKTQYF.

This chain links TRBV10-3 with TRBJ2-3; 9 bases align to TRBD2. This CDR3 contains 15 residues. The germline V gene has CDR1 ENHRY and CDR2 SYGVKD. V lost 7 bases to trimming and J lost 9 bases; unmatched junction nucleotides: 14. The CDR3 DNA sequence: TGTGCCATCAACCTGGGGGCGGGAGGGGCAAACACGCAGTATTTT. This encodes CAINLGAGGANTQYF.

Many counts were recorded for this clonotype. The chain couples TRBV29-1 to TRBJ2-3, with D uncertain. The germline V gene encodes CDR1 SQVTM and CDR2 ANQGSEA. The V end lost 6 bases, the J end lost 2 bases, and 9 bases lay between the germline ends. CDR3 length: 12 amino acids. CDR3 in DNA: TGCAGCGTCGACACAAACACAGATACGCAGTATTTT. Amino acid sequence: CSVDTNTDTQYF.

This clonotype is termed medium-sized (0.01 to 0.1%). The CDR3 region is CASSVRLAGSSYEQYF. The DNA of the CDR3 is TGTGCCAGCAGTGTCCGACTAGCGGGAAGCTCCTACGAGCAGTACTTC. The rearrangement links TRBV27 to TRBJ2-7, with 11 bases identical to TRBD2. There are 16 residues in the CDR3. Per the germline V gene, CDR1 is MNHEY and CDR2 is SMNVEV (reference sequence). Trimming cost V 5 bases and J 0 bases; bases outside gene matches: 6.

The V gene is TRBV19, the J gene TRBJ2-2; the match to TRBD1 covers 8 bases. V shed 7 bases and J 1 base; nucleotides not matched to a gene: 8. The germline V gene encodes CDR1 LNHDA and CDR2 SQIVND (reference sequence). The CDR3 totals 16 residues. CDR3 loop: CASTIRDRGNTGELFF. CDR3 sequence (DNA): TGTGCCAGTACGATTAGAGACAGGGGGAACACCGGGGAGCTGTTTTTT.

This rearrangement joins TRBV20-1 to TRBJ2-6; D remains unclear. CDR1 is DFQATT and CDR2 is SNEGSKA in the germline V gene (reference sequence). This CDR3 contains 17 residues. With 5 bases removed from V and 0 bases from J, the gap between germline ends came to 17 bases. As DNA, the CDR3 is TGCAGTGCTCGCCATGGCGCGATCGACTCTGGGGCCAACGTCCTGACTTTC. Translated, it gives CSARHGAIDSGANVLTF.

The J gene is TRBJ2-5, the V gene TRBV5-1, with 7 bases fitting TRBD2. Matching the DNA end better, TRBJ2-1 makes the J call doubtful. CDR3 length: 16 amino acids. Per germline, CDR1 SGHRS and CDR2 YFSETQ. CDR3 nucleotide sequence: TGCGCCAGCAGCTTGGGCATGGGCGGGAGTACGAATGAGCAGTTCTTC. Amino acid sequence: CASSLGMGGSTNEQFF.

At least ten counts were recorded for this clonotype. V gene TRBV30 combines with J gene TRBJ2-2; the match to TRBD2 covers 10 bases. V lost 4 bases, J lost 0 bases, and 5 bases stayed unmatched. This CDR3 comprises 16 residues. CDR1 and CDR2 (germline): GTSNPN, SVGIG (reference sequence). In DNA form, the CDR3 reads TGTGCCTGGAAAGCTAGCGGGAGCTCGAACACCGGGGAGCTGTTTTTT. This sequence encodes CAWKASGSSNTGELFF.

This clonotype was counted a few times. The genes are TRBV20-1 and TRBJ2-5; maybe TRBD1 (5 bases). With the DNA end fitting TRBJ2-1 better, the J assignment may be wrong. The CDR3 sequence is 15 residues long. Per the germline V gene, CDR1 is DFQATT and CDR2 is SNEGSKA (reference sequence). CDR3 sequence: CSARDLEAGKHEQFF. The CDR3, as DNA: TGCAGTGCTAGAGACCTCGAGGCAGGGAAACATGAGCAGTTCTTC.

A note on this clonotype: This may arise from a read error, as a much more abundant clone is one base away. This chain joins TRBV5-1 and TRBJ2-7, with no clear D. CDR3 size: 13 residues. The V end was cut by 3 bases, the J end by 7 bases, with 14 bases between. From germline, CDR1 is SGHRS and CDR2 YFSETQ. CDR3 in DNA: TGCGCCAGCAGCTCGGAAGTTTTTGGGGAGCAGTACTTC. This codes for CASSSEVFGEQYF.

The CDR3 loop is CASSYTGLAGADTQYF. As DNA, the CDR3 is TGTGCCAGCAGTTACACGGGACTAGCGGGAGCAGATACGCAGTATTTT. V and J are TRBV6-5 and TRBJ2-3; 14 bases agree with TRBD2. CDR1 is MNHEY, CDR2 SVGAGI, per germline. The CDR3 has 16 residues. V shed 2 bases, J shed 4 bases, and the junction held 2 bases outside the gene matches.

The chain has TRBV6-6 and TRBJ2-2, with D possibly being TRBD1 (6 bases). V lost 5 bases, J lost 8 bases, and 18 bases lay in between. Germline-derived CDR1 and CDR2 are MNHNY and SVGAGI (reference sequence). The CDR3 is 15 residues long. In nucleotides, the CDR3 is TGTGCCAGCAGTAAGGGAACAGGGATCCGAGGGGAGCTGTTTTTT. It encodes CASSKGTGIRGELFF.

This clonotype was seen a handful of times. This chain uses TRBV6-1 with TRBJ1-1; TRBD1 agrees at 11 bases. CDR3 length equals 16 residues. Unmatched junction bases numbered 12, after V lost 8 bases and J lost 4 bases. Germline assignment: CDR1 MNHNS and CDR2 SASEGT. As DNA, the CDR3 is TGTGCCAGCCCCCTCGACCGGGACAGGGGGATCACTGAAGCTTTCTTT. Translated: CASPLDRDRGITEAFF.

The gene calls are TRBV15 and TRBJ2-5; 8 bases are shared with TRBD2. Germline V gives CDR1 LNHNV, CDR2 YYDKDF (reference sequence). CDR3 length equals 15 residues. The V and J ends lost 4 bases and 4 bases, in that order; junction bases with no gene match: 8. CDR3 protein: CATSKRRLALETQYF. CDR3 in DNA: TGTGCCACCAGCAAACGGAGACTAGCGCTAGAGACCCAGTACTTC. Supplemented by reference TRBV15 and TRBJ2-5, the full variable domain reads DAMVIQNPRYQVTQFGKPVTLSCSQTLNHNVMYWYQQKSSQAPKLLFHYYDKDFNNEADTPDNFQSRRPNTSFCFLDIRSPGLGDTAMYLCATSKRRLALETQYFGPGTRLLVL.

Remarks on this clonotype: The junction and the germline gene differ at one end; a read error may be behind it. The chain is built from TRBV4-3 and TRBJ2-2; 8 nucleotides align to TRBD2. In germline, CDR1 is LGHNA, CDR2 YSLEER. This CDR3 contains 16 residues. DNA of the CDR3: TGCGCCAGCAGCCAAGAATTAGCGGGGAACACCGGGGGGCTGTTTTTT. Residues: CASSQELAGNTGGLFF.